This T cell receptor (beta chain) was recorded in a study of identical twins. V lost 5 bases and J 3 bases, leaving 15 bases between the germline ends. This CDR3 spans 14 amino acids. Germline CDR1 SGHRS, CDR2 YFSETQ. cDNA carried unique molecular identifiers, and a universal primer site was added by template switching. TCRdb re-called the 5' RACE reads through MiXCR, storing one row per CDR3 protein. This table has around 490,000 distinct CDR3 sequences, approximately 20% appearing once. This clonotype was counted between two and nine times. Its antigen is unidentified. Study results and caveats: Zero-insertion results could be subject to partial confounding by invariant MAIT and iNKT cells. An excess of low generation probability was shown by twin-shared out-of-frame alpha sequences.

This same sample was also taken into another study, of yellow fever vaccine responses in identical twins. That paper notes: In identical twins, vaccine T cell responses appeared partly shared and partly individual.

This clonotype was sampled from a woman aged 18-29 years in good health. V gene TRBV5-1 combines with J gene TRBJ2-7; D ambiguous. The specimen was CD4+ T cells sorted from blood. The CDR3 nucleotides read TGCGCCAGCAGTTATTCGGAGCCCCGCTACGAGCAGTACTTC. Its protein is CASSYSEPRYEQYF. The whole variable domain, remainder taken from reference TRBV5-1 and TRBJ2-7, is KAGVTQTPRYLIKTRGQQVTLSCSPISGHRSVSWYQQTPGQGLQFLFEYFSETQRNKGNFPGRFSGRQFSNSRSEMNVSTLELGDSALYLCASSYSEPRYEQYFGPGTRLTVT.